Included here is one T cell receptor beta chain sequence, with context. The antigen is not known. Assay: immunoSEQ multiplex PCR; the TCRdb copy retains only in-frame clones and omits some. The sample consists of 130,000 or so clones, about 82% of them appearing once. The sample belongs to a study of T cell responses to AZD1222 COVID-19 vaccine. Overall study findings and caveats: It should be noted that donors were predominantly white British and more often female, and clonal diversity was possibly underestimated. Repertoire sampling happened only post peak T cell response.

The CDR3 is 15 amino acids. With 6 bases clipped from V and 4 bases from J, the junction kept 10 bases outside the gene matches. Germline assignment: CDR1 ENHRY and CDR2 SYGVKD. The chain joins TRBV10-3 to TRBJ1-1, with 8 bases identical to TRBD1. This sequence originates from an adult in good health. Here the sequenced sample was peripheral blood, taken on day 0 of AZD1222 vaccination. Written as DNA, the CDR3 is TGTGCCATCAGACCGCAGGGGGCCGGGGTCACTGAAGCTTTCTTT. This codes for CAIRPQGAGVTEAFF.